This T cell receptor beta chain was captured by sequencing in a study of shared clonotypes between healthy human individuals. About the research overall: Used for every donor were three CD4 naive, three CD4 memory, two CD8 naive and one CD8 memory plate. Study-level results: Among four donors, approximately 5.4% of naive CD4 clonotypes were found in common. Non-shared clonotypes were found to have lower generation probabilities than the clonotypes that were shared by all four of the sorted-subset donors.

Deep-level settings were used for running the assay. The assay was immunoSEQ multiplex PCR, and TCRdb's table has in-frame clones only and misses some. Of more than 2 million clones listed, 93% are singletons. Germline V gene sequence: CDR1 MDHEN, CDR2 SYDVKM. After removal of 4 bases from V and 1 base from J, the junction contained 3 bases not matched to a gene. The CDR3 has 15 amino acids. On this clone: As yet, its antigen is unknown.

The naive CD8 fraction comprised CD45RO-negative cells positively selected for CCR7 and excluded terminally differentiated effector memory CD45RA+ cells. V is TRBV28 and J is TRBJ2-1; TRBD2 agrees at 8 bases. The sequencing sample was made of naive CD8+ T cells from PBMCs. The source of this sequence is a man younger than 30 in good health. Some clones in this sample may be carry-over from other donors' samples. Here the CDR3 reads CASSSPSGSYNEQFF. DNA for the CDR3: TGTGCCAGCAGTTCGCCTAGCGGGTCCTACAATGAGCAGTTCTTC.